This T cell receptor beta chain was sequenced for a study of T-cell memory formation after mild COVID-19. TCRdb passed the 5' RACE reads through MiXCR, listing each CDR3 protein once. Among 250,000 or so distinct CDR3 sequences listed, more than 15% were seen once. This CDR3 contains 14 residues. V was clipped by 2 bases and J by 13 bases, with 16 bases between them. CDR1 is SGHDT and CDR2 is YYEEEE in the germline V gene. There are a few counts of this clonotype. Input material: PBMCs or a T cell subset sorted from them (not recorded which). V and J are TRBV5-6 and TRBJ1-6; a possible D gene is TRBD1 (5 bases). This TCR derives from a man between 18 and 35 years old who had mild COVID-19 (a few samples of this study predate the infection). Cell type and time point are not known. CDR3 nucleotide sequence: TGTGCCAGCAGCTTAGCGGGGCCCTGGACCCCCCTCCACTTT. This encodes CASSLAGPWTPLHF.